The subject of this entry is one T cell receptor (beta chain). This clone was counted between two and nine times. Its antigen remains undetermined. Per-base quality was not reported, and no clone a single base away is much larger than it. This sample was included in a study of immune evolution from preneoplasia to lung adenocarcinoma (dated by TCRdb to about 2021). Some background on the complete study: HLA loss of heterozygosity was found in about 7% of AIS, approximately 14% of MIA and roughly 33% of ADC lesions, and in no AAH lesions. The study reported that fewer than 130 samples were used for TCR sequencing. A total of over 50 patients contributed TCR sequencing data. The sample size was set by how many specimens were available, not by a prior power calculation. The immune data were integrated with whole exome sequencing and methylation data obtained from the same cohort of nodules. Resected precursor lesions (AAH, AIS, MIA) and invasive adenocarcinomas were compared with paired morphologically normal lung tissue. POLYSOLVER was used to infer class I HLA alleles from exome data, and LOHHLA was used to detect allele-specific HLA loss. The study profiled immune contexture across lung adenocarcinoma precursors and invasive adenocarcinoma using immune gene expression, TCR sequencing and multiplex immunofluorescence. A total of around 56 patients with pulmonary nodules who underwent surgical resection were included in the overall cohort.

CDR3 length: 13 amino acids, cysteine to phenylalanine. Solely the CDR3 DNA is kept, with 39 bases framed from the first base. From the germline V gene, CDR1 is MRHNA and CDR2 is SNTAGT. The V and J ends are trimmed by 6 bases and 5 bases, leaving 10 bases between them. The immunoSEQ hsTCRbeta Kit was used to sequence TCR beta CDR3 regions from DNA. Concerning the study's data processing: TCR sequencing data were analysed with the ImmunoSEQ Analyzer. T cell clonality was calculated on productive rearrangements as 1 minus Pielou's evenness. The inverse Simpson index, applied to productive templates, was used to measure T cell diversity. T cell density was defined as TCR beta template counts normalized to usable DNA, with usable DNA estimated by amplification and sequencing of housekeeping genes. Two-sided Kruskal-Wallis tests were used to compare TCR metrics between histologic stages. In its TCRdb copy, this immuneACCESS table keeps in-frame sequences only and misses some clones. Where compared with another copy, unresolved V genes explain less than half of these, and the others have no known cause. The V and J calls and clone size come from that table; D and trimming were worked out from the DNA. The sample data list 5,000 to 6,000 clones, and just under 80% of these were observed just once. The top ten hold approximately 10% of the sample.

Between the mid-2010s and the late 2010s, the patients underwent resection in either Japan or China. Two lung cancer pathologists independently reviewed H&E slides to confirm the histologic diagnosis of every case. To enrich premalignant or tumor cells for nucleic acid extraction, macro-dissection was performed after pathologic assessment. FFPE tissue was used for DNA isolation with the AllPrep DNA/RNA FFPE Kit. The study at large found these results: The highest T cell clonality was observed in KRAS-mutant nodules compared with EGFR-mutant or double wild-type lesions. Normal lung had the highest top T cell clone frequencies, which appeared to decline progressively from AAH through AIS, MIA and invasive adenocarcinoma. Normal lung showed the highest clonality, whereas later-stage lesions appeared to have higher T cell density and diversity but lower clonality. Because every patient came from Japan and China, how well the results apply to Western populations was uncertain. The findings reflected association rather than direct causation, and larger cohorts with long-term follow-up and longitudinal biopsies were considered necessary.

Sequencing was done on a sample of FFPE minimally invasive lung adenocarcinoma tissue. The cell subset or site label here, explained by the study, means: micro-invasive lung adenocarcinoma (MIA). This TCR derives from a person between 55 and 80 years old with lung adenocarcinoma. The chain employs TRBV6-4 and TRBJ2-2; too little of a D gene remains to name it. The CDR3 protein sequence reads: CASSEKGTGELFF. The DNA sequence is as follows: TGTGCCAGCAGCGAAAAGGGAACCGGGGAGCTGTTTTTT.